The 15 T cell receptor beta chains presented below share a single source sample, sequenced in a study of blood T cell repertoires in COVID-19. The protocol was immunoSEQ multiplex PCR, while the TCRdb copy is restricted to in-frame clones and leaves out a portion. The sample contains about 70,000 clones, roughly 79% of which appear only once. The sequencing sample was made of peripheral blood. The origin of the receptors is a woman in her seventies with acute or convalescent COVID-19.

The genes are TRBV12-3 or TRBV12-4 and TRBJ1-2; D gene ambiguous. The V and J ends lost 4 bases and 4 bases respectively, with 7 bases between them. The CDR3 consists of 12 residues. CDR3 sequence: CASSSDFYGYTF. As DNA, the CDR3 is TGTGCCAGCAGTTCAGACTTCTATGGCTACACCTTC.

The chain employs TRBV28 and TRBJ1-2, with 8 bases aligning to TRBD1. Germline-derived CDR1 and CDR2 are MDHEN and SYDVKM. With 6 bases clipped from V and 7 bases from J, the junction kept 10 bases outside the gene matches. The CDR3 spans 14 residues. The CDR3 protein is CASRDRGQGRGYTF. The CDR3 nucleotides are TGTGCCAGCAGGGATCGCGGACAGGGCCGTGGCTACACCTTC.

A single count supports this clone. The chain carries TRBV4-1 and TRBJ2-6; D perhaps matches TRBD2 (6 bases). Germline V lookup: CDR1 MGHRA, CDR2 YSYEKL. Trimming took off 2 bases at V and 0 bases at J, with 11 bases between the two ends. The CDR3 contains 17 residues. CDR3 nucleotides: TGCGCCAGCAGCCAACCTGGAGGGGCCTCTGGGGCCAACGTCCTGACTTTC. Protein product: CASSQPGGASGANVLTF.

This clone is medium-sized by share. The genes are TRBV5-4 and TRBJ1-2; D is unclear. Trimming left V 4 bases short and J 7 bases short, with 8 bases between. Germline V gene data show CDR1 as SGHNT and CDR2 as YYREEE (reference sequence). This CDR3 has 11 amino acids. CDR3 loop: CASSLTGGYTF. The DNA for the CDR3 is TGTGCCAGCAGCCTTACTGGTGGCTACACCTTC.

This rearrangement joins TRBV6-5 to TRBJ2-7, with TRBD2 matching over 7 bases. Germline V lookup: CDR1 MNHEY, CDR2 SVGAGI. Trimming cost V 0 bases and J 7 bases; bases outside gene matches: 9. The length of the CDR3 is 15 residues. CDR3 loop: CASSYSEGGASEQYF. In DNA form, the CDR3 reads TGTGCCAGCAGTTACTCGGAGGGAGGGGCATCTGAGCAGTACTTC.

The V and J genes are TRBV13 and TRBJ2-7; 8 bases are shared with TRBD1. CDR1 is PRHDT, CDR2 FYEKMQ, per germline (reference sequence). CDR3 length: 16 amino acids. V trimming: 5 bases; J trimming: 2 bases; junction bases outside the gene matches: 11. The CDR3 sequence is CASSQRQGTFTYEQYF. The CDR3 nucleotides read TGTGCCAGCAGCCAGAGACAGGGGACTTTCACCTACGAGCAGTACTTC.

The rearrangement joins TRBV27 to TRBJ1-6, with 11 bases identical to TRBD1. From germline, CDR1 is MNHEY and CDR2 SMNVEV (reference sequence). With V trimmed by 6 bases and J by 7 bases, 5 bases remained unmatched. The CDR3 has 15 residues. In DNA, the CDR3 is TGTGCCAGCAGAGGGACAGGGGGTTTCAATTCACCCCTCCACTTT. This gives the protein CASRGTGGFNSPLHF.

V and J are TRBV28 and TRBJ2-7; the match to TRBD1 covers 10 bases. Per germline, CDR1 MDHEN and CDR2 SYDVKM. Germline trimming cut 6 bases from V and 4 bases from J; bases unmatched to any gene: 6. The CDR3 is 14 residues long. Here the CDR3 reads CASRTPGQGYEQYF. CDR3 bases: TGTGCCAGCAGAACTCCGGGACAGGGGTACGAGCAGTACTTC.

This chain's CDR3 is CASSHDGTGLGETQYF. The CDR3 DNA is TGTGCCAGCAGTCACGACGGGACAGGGCTGGGAGAGACCCAGTACTTC. The chain has TRBV6-2 or TRBV6-3 and TRBJ2-5, with 9 nucleotides matching TRBD1. V was pared by 5 bases and J by 4 bases, with 11 bases of the junction left unmatched. From germline, CDR1 is MNHEY and CDR2 SVGEGT. This CDR3 contains 16 residues.

The chain employs TRBV7-2 and TRBJ2-2; 11 positions agree with TRBD2. CDR3 length: 18 residues. With V trimmed by 2 bases and J by 5 bases, 10 bases remained unmatched. Looked up from germline, CDR1 is SGHTA and CDR2 is FQGNSA. This CDR3 is CASSLRGSGRARTGELFF. CDR3 coding DNA: TGTGCCAGCAGCTTACGGGGTAGCGGGAGGGCCAGGACCGGGGAGCTGTTTTTT.

The V gene is TRBV3-1 (or the pseudogene TRBV3-2), the J gene TRBJ2-3; 9 bases map to TRBD2. The CDR3 contains 17 residues. Germline V gene sequence: CDR1 LGHDT, CDR2 YNNKEL (reference sequence). J lost 4 bases, V lost 3 bases, and 11 bases had no gene match. CDR3 sequence: CASSHPPLAGNADTQYF. CDR3 nucleotide sequence: TGTGCCAGCAGCCATCCCCCACTAGCGGGCAATGCAGATACGCAGTATTTT.

The CDR3 region has the DNA TGTGCCAGCTCACCGGCGTCGGCGGGGCCCCTCTCTGGAAACACCATATATTTT. Its translation: CASSPASAGPLSGNTIYF. This chain uses TRBV18 with TRBJ1-3, with a tentative D call TRBD1 (5 bases). The CDR3 has 18 residues. The germline V and J ends were trimmed by 3 bases and 0 bases, with 18 bases remaining between them. Germline CDR1 is KGHSH and CDR2 is LQKENI.

The rearrangement links TRBV6-5 to TRBJ1-1; D gene uncertain. The CDR3 is 14 amino acids. CDR1 MNHEY and CDR2 SVGAGI come from the germline V gene. V shed 0 bases and J shed 0 bases, with 5 bases lying between them. CDR3 region: CASSYSSVNTEAFF. CDR3 bases: TGTGCCAGCAGTTACTCGAGCGTGAACACTGAAGCTTTCTTT.

The chain recombines TRBV10-3 with TRBJ2-6; 10 bases are a match to TRBD1. Germline values: CDR1 ENHRY, CDR2 SYGVKD. V lost 6 bases and J lost 4; bases outside the gene matches: 12. This CDR3 comprises 18 residues. The CDR3 nucleotides are TGTGCCATCAGCCCTCCCCCGGGACAGGGGTCAGGGGCCAACGTCCTGACTTTC. Residues: CAISPPPGQGSGANVLTF.

This chain uses TRBV6-5 with TRBJ2-1; TRBD1 aligns across 8 bases. This CDR3 spans 13 amino acids. J gave up 3 bases and V 7 bases, and 2 bases lay outside the gene matches. Germline V gene lookup returns CDR1 MNHEY and CDR2 SVGAGI. The CDR3 DNA reads as TGTGCCAGCATGGGGACAGGCTACAATGAGCAGTTCTTC. It is translated as CASMGTGYNEQFF.